The entry below describes one T cell receptor (beta chain). Its specificity is not known. TCRdb re-called the reads through MiXCR, storing one row per CDR3 protein. Of 640,000 or so distinct CDR3 sequences in the sample, around 31% were seen once. This CDR3 spans 13 amino acids. V was trimmed by 6 bases and J by 7 bases, leaving 15 bases between them. Germline values: CDR1 SGHTA, CDR2 FQGNSA. This specimen comes from a study of T cell repertoires in cytomegalovirus infection. In the study overall: TCR beta signatures that were public indicated CMV infection and matching HLA type. General study results and limits: CMV carriers having the relevant HLA were flagged by cumulative public TCR beta family frequency. The ex vivo response was dominated by HLA-C-restricted CMV-specific TCR beta clonotypes.

The sample here was cultured PBMCs, taken from culture after CMV antigen stimulation. The sequence came from a human donor in good health (CMV status not recorded). Some clones in this sample may be carry-over from other donors' samples. J is TRBJ1-2 and V is TRBV7-2, with D uncertain. The CDR3 protein is CASSFRAAPGYTF. The CDR3 nucleotides are TGTGCCAGCAGTTTCCGGGCTGCACCTGGCTACACCTTC.